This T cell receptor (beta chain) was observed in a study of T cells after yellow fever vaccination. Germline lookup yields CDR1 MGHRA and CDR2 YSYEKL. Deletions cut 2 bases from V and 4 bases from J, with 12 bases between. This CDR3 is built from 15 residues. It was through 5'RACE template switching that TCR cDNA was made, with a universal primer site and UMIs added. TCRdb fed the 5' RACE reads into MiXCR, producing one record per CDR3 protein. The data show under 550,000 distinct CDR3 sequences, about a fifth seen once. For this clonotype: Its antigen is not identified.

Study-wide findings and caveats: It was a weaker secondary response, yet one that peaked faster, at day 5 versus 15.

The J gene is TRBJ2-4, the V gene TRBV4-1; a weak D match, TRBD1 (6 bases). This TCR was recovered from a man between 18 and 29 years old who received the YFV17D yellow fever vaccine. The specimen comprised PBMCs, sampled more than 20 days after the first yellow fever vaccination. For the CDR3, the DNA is TGCGCCAGCAGCCAAATCGGAAGGGGGAAAAACATTCAGTACTTC. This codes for CASSQIGRGKNIQYF.